The T cell receptor (beta chain) described here comes from a study of OX40 agonist ivuxolimab in advanced cancers. Repertoires were generated with immunoSEQ multiplex PCR, while TCRdb's copy carries only in-frame clones and drops some. The table has 75,000 to 95,000 clones, around 93% seen once. V lost 8 bases and J lost 4; bases outside the gene matches: 8. The CDR3 spans 14 residues. Germline V gene sequence: CDR1 LNHDA, CDR2 SQIVND (reference sequence). Findings of the study overall: CD4+ and CD8+ blood T cells expanded clonally by week 6 at 0.1 to 3.0 mg/kg.

As regards this clone: The antigen remains unidentified.

On cycle 4 day 1 and cycle 7 day 1, as well as at baseline, blood was sampled. The gene calls are TRBV19 and TRBJ1-2; TRBD1 agrees at 9 bases. The sample here was CD4+ or CD8+ T cells sorted from blood, taken in a trial of the OX40 agonist ivuxolimab. This clonotype was obtained from an adult with an advanced solid tumor such as melanoma, head and neck, liver or kidney cancer. The CDR3: CASQMGTGPYGYTF. CDR3 bases: TGTGCCAGTCAGATGGGGACAGGGCCCTATGGCTACACCTTC.